The T cell receptor (beta chain) under discussion was sequenced for a study of blood T cell repertoires in COVID-19 (dated by TCRdb to 2020 to 2021). Turning to the overall study: Collaborator samples came from the United States, Italy and Spain and covered acute and convalescent phases of COVID-19. The prospective study material was composed of cDNA or gDNA derived from T cells, B-cell-depleted T cells, or PBMCs. The dataset comprised deeply sampled blood TCRbeta repertoires from subjects exposed to, actively infected with, or recovered from COVID-19. The repertoires were released in a freely available public database intended as a resource for research on the immune response to SARS-CoV-2. The samples were drawn from the first 160 participants of the ongoing ImmuneRACE study and from 950 to 1,500 subjects provided by 6 global collaborators. A de-identified subject ID, COVID-19 status, age in years and sex were almost always included in the sample metadata. Where available, HLA class I and class II types were obtained from metadata supplied by the sample provider rather than from assay-based typing.

Inclusive of the bounding cysteine and phenylalanine, the CDR3 is 14 residues long. Only the CDR3 DNA is retained, 42 bases long and in frame from the first base. Trimming accounts for 6 bases at V and 7 bases at J, while the number of junction bases matched to no gene is 8. In the germline V gene, CDR1 corresponds to MDHEN and CDR2 to SYDVKM. What the study reported, not specific to this receptor: Clinical and demographic metadata were provided uncurated, with the amount varying by source and participant.

There are a few counts of this clone. Its antigen target is currently unknown. Per-nucleotide qualities are absent, and no much larger clonotype sits a single base away. The immunoSEQ Assay, a bias-controlled multiplex PCR, was used to amplify TCRbeta CDR3 regions from genomic DNA. As for the original processing: Within the assay, amplification of reference gene primers was used to estimate how many nucleated cells each sample contained. To quantify the absolute abundance of each unique TCRbeta CDR3 rearrangement, sequence reads were collapsed and filtered. For each sample, productive Simpson clonality was calculated as the square root of Simpson's diversity index across productive rearrangements. Held by TCRdb, this immuneACCESS table contains in-frame sequences only and omits some clones. Under half of the omission traces to an unresolved V gene where checked; the cause of the rest is unknown. V and J calls and clone size come straight from that table; D and trimming were deduced from the DNA. This sample has approximately 120,000 clones in its table, and over 80% of those were observed once. The ten largest account for 15% to 20% of the sample.

In the prospective study, participants were about 18 to 100 years old, resided in about two dozen geographic areas of the United States, and were enrolled through a virtual design. In the prospective study, participants were assigned to cohorts based on the clinical history participants reported in a screening survey and a study questionnaire. For ImmuneRACE Cohort 3, a participant was defined as recovered based on two consecutive negative NP/OP PCR tests, clearance by a healthcare professional, or resolution of symptoms. In the prospective study, mobile phlebotomists collected whole blood, serum and a nasopharyngeal or oropharyngeal swab from each participant. Additional blood draws and questionnaires over an approximately two-month period could optionally be provided by prospective study participants. Before DNA extraction, prospective study blood samples were shipped either frozen or at room temperature.

The chain links TRBV28 with TRBJ2-7; the junction holds 11 bases that match TRBD2. The TCR sequence derives from a man between 25 and 39 years old who had recovered from COVID-19. The sequenced material came from PBMCs or T cells enriched from blood (not recorded which). The CDR3 reads CASSPGTSGVEQYF. The sequenced DNA: TGTGCCAGCAGCCCCGGGACTAGCGGTGTTGAGCAGTACTTC.